The sequence of this T cell receptor beta chain was determined in a study of blood T cell repertoires in COVID-19. Germline CDR1 is SGHRS and CDR2 is YFSETQ. The CDR3 extends over 15 amino acids. Libraries were prepared by immunoSEQ multiplex PCR; TCRdb keeps only in-frame clonotypes and omits some of them. Of some 240,000 clones in the sample, approximately 89% are singletons; the top ten hold over 3%. Comments on this clone: One end of the junction does not line up with germline, which may come from a read error.

This chain links TRBV5-1 with TRBJ1-1; TRBD1 is a possible D gene (6 bases). The receptor's source is a woman aged 40 to 50 who had been exposed to COVID-19. Input material: PBMCs or T cells enriched from blood (not recorded which). CDR3 protein: CASSEGTLWNTEAFF. CDR3 DNA sequence: TGTGCCAGCAGCGAAGGGACACTCTGGAACACTGAAGCTTTCTTT.